Following are 28 T cell receptor beta chains from one sample sequenced in a study of blood T cells in healthy people across ages. Primers used in a second PCR of roughly 7 to 12 cycles were a sample-barcoded 5' primer and a J-beta primer mix. TCRdb re-called the 5' RACE reads with MiXCR, one entry per CDR3 protein. The sample includes 600,000 to 800,000 distinct CDR3 sequences, about 21% of them seen just once. Sequencing was performed on blood. Receptors were obtained from a man between 65 and 80 years old in good health.

The chain couples TRBV18 to TRBJ2-3; no firm D call. Germline-derived CDR1 and CDR2 are KGHSH and LQKENI. The V gene lost 2 bases and the J gene lost 2 bases, with 11 bases spanning the gap. The length of the CDR3 is 15 residues. The CDR3 sequence is CASSPSAMSTDTQYF. Here the CDR3 DNA reads TGTGCCAGCTCACCATCCGCCATGTCCACAGATACGCAGTATTTT.

This chain links TRBV6-4 with TRBJ1-3, with 8 nucleotides matching TRBD1. Trimming at V came to 7 bases and at J to 5 bases, leaving 10 bases not matched to a gene. The CDR3 sequence is 15 residues long. Germline assignment: CDR1 MRHNA and CDR2 SNTAGT. The CDR3 loop is CASTRRTGRRNTIYF. The CDR3 coding sequence is TGTGCCAGCACTAGAAGGACAGGGAGGAGAAACACCATATATTTT.

The chain combines TRBV5-1 with TRBJ2-2, with D tentatively TRBD2 (5 bases). The CDR3 consists of 14 residues. Germline CDR1 SGHRS, CDR2 YFSETQ. The germline V and J ends were trimmed by 0 bases and 9 bases, with 12 bases remaining between them. The CDR3 region has the DNA TGCGCCAGCAGCTTGGAAGCTAGCTCCAGGGAGCTGTTTTTT. This gives the protein CASSLEASSRELFF.

The chain uses TRBV24-1 and TRBJ1-2; maybe TRBD1 (6 bases). This CDR3 spans 16 amino acids. Germline-derived CDR1 and CDR2 are KGHDR and SFDVKD. V was cut by 4 bases and J by 4 bases, with 18 bases left in between. CDR3: CATSDAPLQGGYGYTF. DNA of the CDR3: TGTGCCACCAGTGACGCTCCCCTCCAAGGGGGCTATGGCTACACCTTC.

This clonotype occurred many times. The chain employs TRBV5-1 and TRBJ1-1; D is unresolved. CDR1 is SGHRS and CDR2 is YFSETQ in the germline V gene. The CDR3 contains 14 residues. V lost 0 bases and J lost 1, with 7 bases in between. The CDR3 DNA reads TGCGCCAGCAGCTTGGGGCAGCCGAACACTGAAGCTTTCTTT. This encodes CASSLGQPNTEAFF.

This clonotype was counted only a few times. The genes are TRBV12-3 or TRBV12-4 and TRBJ2-3, with D possibly being TRBD1 or TRBD2 (5 bases each). The germline V and J ends were trimmed by 7 bases and 1 base, with 12 bases remaining between them. The length of the CDR3 is 14 residues. The CDR3 region has the DNA TGTGCCAGCAACGGGGCGGAGGGCACAGATACGCAGTATTTT. Its translation is CASNGAEGTDTQYF.

This clonotype was detected only a few times. V and J are TRBV29-1 and TRBJ2-5; 7 positions match TRBD1. The end of the DNA is better explained by TRBJ2-7, so the J call may be wrong. CDR3 length equals 14 residues. CDR1 and CDR2 from the germline V gene are SQVTM and ANQGSEA. The CDR3 bases are TGCAGCGTTGAGGAGCGACAGGGTCGGGCCGAGCAGTACTTC. Amino acids: CSVEERQGRAEQYF.

This clonotype was counted a few times. The chain joins TRBV7-9 to TRBJ2-7; a weak D match, TRBD2 (6 bases). The end of the DNA is better explained by TRBJ2-1, so the J call may be wrong. Germline lookup yields CDR1 SEHNR and CDR2 FQNEAQ (reference sequence). This CDR3 is built from 15 residues. CDR3 protein: CASSLGTGEYNEQFF. CDR3 DNA sequence: TGTGCCAGCAGCTTGGGTACGGGAGAATACAATGAGCAGTTCTTC.

This clonotype was recorded many times. The CDR3 loop reads CASSPPRLAGAYEQYF. As DNA, the CDR3 is TGTGCCAGCTCACCACCGAGACTAGCGGGAGCCTACGAGCAGTACTTC. This chain joins TRBV18 and TRBJ2-7; 12 nucleotides match TRBD2. V lost 0 bases to trimming and J lost 2 bases; unmatched junction nucleotides: 2. Germline lookup yields CDR1 KGHSH and CDR2 LQKENI. The CDR3 consists of 16 residues.

The V call is TRBV20-1, the J call TRBJ2-3; 16 nucleotides match TRBD2. The CDR3 consists of 15 residues. The junction had 5 bases not matched to a gene; V was cut back by 5 bases and J by 6 bases. Germline V gives CDR1 DFQATT, CDR2 SNEGSKA (reference sequence). The CDR3 loop is CSAGGLAGGPDTQYF. In DNA, the CDR3 is TGCAGTGCTGGGGGACTAGCGGGAGGGCCGGATACGCAGTATTTT.

This clonotype was seen more than once but under ten times. The rearrangement uses TRBV2 and TRBJ1-2; weak D call: TRBD1 (5 bases). The CDR3 has 13 residues. Trimming pared 4 bases from V and 3 bases from J, leaving 9 bases between. Germline-derived CDR1 and CDR2 are SNHLY and FYNNEI. CDR3 residues: CASSGLGDYGYTF. In DNA form, the CDR3 reads TGTGCCAGCAGTGGTTTGGGGGACTATGGCTACACCTTC.

The chain employs TRBV6-2 or TRBV6-3 and TRBJ1-3; D perhaps matches TRBD1 (6 bases). The CDR3 extends over 16 amino acids. The V end was cut by 5 bases, the J end by 0 bases, with 14 bases between. Germline lookup yields CDR1 MNHEY and CDR2 SVGEGT. The CDR3 sequence: CASSGGQTISGNTIYF. The CDR3 DNA follows: TGTGCCAGCAGTGGCGGACAGACCATCTCTGGAAACACCATATATTTT.

This chain connects TRBV5-1 to TRBJ2-1, with D perhaps TRBD2 (6 bases). The CDR3 consists of 14 residues. The V gene lost 6 bases and the J gene lost 5 bases, with 15 bases spanning the gap. CDR1 and CDR2 (germline): SGHRS, YFSETQ. Here the CDR3 reads CASTAGGANNEQFF. In DNA form, the CDR3 reads TGCGCCAGCACGGCGGGCGGGGCGAACAATGAGCAGTTCTTC.

This clonotype was detected only a few times. The V and J genes are TRBV6-2 or TRBV6-3 and TRBJ2-1, with 7 bases that match TRBD2. Trimming took 4 bases from V and 0 from J; bases not matched to a gene: 6. This CDR3 comprises 16 residues. Per germline, CDR1 MNHEY and CDR2 SVGEGT. In nucleotides, the CDR3 is TGTGCCAGCAGTTGGGGAGGGACCCTCTCCTACAATGAGCAGTTCTTC. It is translated as CASSWGGTLSYNEQFF.

As regards this clonotype: Relative to the germline gene, one junction end is altered; a read error may explain this. The CDR3 region has the DNA TGTGTCAGCAGCCAAGATCTGATAGCGGACTACAATGAGCAGTTCTTC. As protein: CVSSQDLIADYNEQFF. The chain links TRBV3-1 to TRBJ2-1; possibly TRBD2 for D (6 bases). Per the germline V gene, CDR1 is LGHDT and CDR2 is YNNKEL (reference sequence). The CDR3 extends over 16 amino acids.

This chain links TRBV4-2 with TRBJ2-2; 16 bases line up with TRBD2. CDR1 and CDR2 from the germline V gene are LGHNA and YNFKEQ. V lost 4 bases, J lost 0 bases, and 8 bases stayed unmatched. The CDR3 contains 20 residues. The chain's CDR3 is CASSRERGTSGRANTGELFF. CDR3 DNA: TGTGCCAGCAGCCGAGAACGCGGGACTAGCGGGAGGGCGAACACCGGGGAGCTGTTTTTT.

This clonotype was seen many times. This chain links TRBV20-1 with TRBJ2-2; 10 bases line up with TRBD1. The germline V gene has CDR1 DFQATT and CDR2 SNEGSKA (reference sequence). Trimming took 1 base from V and 5 from J; bases not matched to a gene: 7. The CDR3 sequence is 16 residues long. The CDR3 sequence: CSARAPPGQGTGELFF. CDR3 DNA: TGCAGTGCTAGAGCTCCACCGGGACAGGGGACCGGGGAGCTGTTTTTT.

The V and J genes are TRBV20-1 and TRBJ2-7; 9 positions agree with TRBD1. The CDR3 contains 12 residues. V lost 6 bases and J lost 5; bases outside the gene matches: 5. CDR1 and CDR2 from the germline V gene are DFQATT and SNEGSKA (reference sequence). The CDR3: CSAGTGPHEQYF. CDR3 nucleotide sequence: TGCAGTGCCGGGACAGGGCCCCACGAGCAGTACTTC.

The genes are TRBV6-1 and TRBJ2-5, with D hard to call. The germline gives CDR1 MNHNS, CDR2 SASEGT. V dropped 4 bases and J dropped 7 bases, with 13 bases sitting between them. The CDR3 runs to 13 residues. The CDR3: CASSVPILGTQYF. CDR3 sequence (DNA): TGTGCCAGCAGTGTACCGATCCTCGGGACCCAGTACTTC.

The V call is TRBV14, the J call TRBJ2-5; D remains ambiguous. The CDR3 totals 13 residues. V was cut by 4 bases and J by 5 bases, with 11 bases left in between. Looked up from germline, CDR1 is SGHDN and CDR2 is FVKESK. The CDR3: CASSRAIFETQYF. CDR3 nucleotide sequence: TGTGCCAGCAGCCGAGCTATTTTCGAGACCCAGTACTTC. Variable domain in full (rest from reference TRBV14 and TRBJ2-5): EAGVTQFPSHSVIEKGQTVTLRCDPISGHDNLYWYRRVMGKEIKFLLHFVKESKQDESGMPNNRFLAERTGGTYSTLKVQPAELEDSGVYFCASSRAIFETQYFGPGTRLLVL.

The chain carries TRBV12-3 or TRBV12-4 and TRBJ2-2; the match to TRBD2 covers 9 bases. V dropped 3 bases and J dropped 3; count of bases not matched to a gene: 17. The CDR3 totals 20 residues. CDR3 sequence: CASSFSWGSGRRGDTGELFF. CDR3 DNA sequence: TGTGCCAGCAGTTTCAGCTGGGGTAGCGGGAGAAGAGGCGACACCGGGGAGCTGTTTTTT.

On this clonotype itself: The junction does not match germline at one end; this may be a read error. The chain links TRBV9 to TRBJ2-7, with D possibly being TRBD1 or TRBD2 (6 bases each). CDR3 size: 18 residues. The germline CDR1 and CDR2 sequences are SGDLS and YYNGEE. Here the CDR3 DNA reads TGTGCCGGCAGCGTAGATGATGGGGGCCCGGGAGTTATCTACGAGCAGTACTTC. It encodes CAGSVDDGGPGVIYEQYF.

This clonotype was recorded a few times. This chain uses TRBV20-1 with TRBJ1-5, with D possibly TRBD1 on 5 matching bases. V was trimmed by 3 bases and J by 0 bases, leaving 12 bases between them. The V gene's germline CDR1 is DFQATT and CDR2 SNEGSKA (reference sequence). CDR3 size: 15 residues. The CDR3 nucleotides are TGCAGTGCTAGTAGGGGCCCCTATAGCAATCAGCCCCAGCATTTT. It encodes CSASRGPYSNQPQHF.

The J gene is TRBJ2-7, the V gene TRBV6-2 or TRBV6-3, with D unresolved. Between the trimmed V and J ends, which lost 3 bases and 0 bases, there was a span of 6 bases. This CDR3 region has 13 residues. Germline V lookup: CDR1 MNHEY, CDR2 SVGEGT. The CDR3 nucleotides are TGTGCCAGCAGTTATCGGGTCTCCTACGAGCAGTACTTC. Translated, it gives CASSYRVSYEQYF.

The V gene is TRBV27, the J gene TRBJ1-4, with D hard to call. There are 15 residues in the CDR3. The V and J ends lost 2 bases and 7 bases respectively, with 14 bases between them. Germline V gene lookup returns CDR1 MNHEY and CDR2 SMNVEV (reference sequence). CDR3 in DNA: TGTGCCAGCAGTTTAGACCCGGGAGGAGGTGAAAAACTGTTTTTT. It translates to CASSLDPGGGEKLFF.

This clonotype was seen a handful of times. The J gene is TRBJ1-5, the V gene TRBV20-1, with D possibly matching TRBD1 (5 bases). From germline, CDR1 is DFQATT and CDR2 SNEGSKA (reference sequence). The CDR3 totals 15 residues. V lost 0 bases to trimming and J lost 5 bases, with 14 bases between them. CDR3 sequence: CSARDPGQGDQPQHF. CDR3 coding DNA: TGCAGTGCTAGAGATCCCGGGCAGGGAGATCAGCCCCAGCATTTT.

The sample holds a few counts of this clonotype. The rearrangement uses TRBV5-1 and TRBJ2-6; possible D gene TRBD2, 6 bases. Between the trimmed V and J ends, which lost 3 bases and 2 bases, there was a span of 9 bases. Germline CDR1 and CDR2: SGHRS and YFSETQ. The CDR3 consists of 15 residues. CDR3 nucleotide sequence: TGCGCCAGCAGCTACCGGGGGACTGGGGCCAACGTCCTGACTTTC. Protein sequence: CASSYRGTGANVLTF.

This clonotype was recorded a few times. The chain couples TRBV29-1 to TRBJ2-3; 8 positions match TRBD2. The junction had 5 bases not matched to a gene; V was cut back by 3 bases and J by 6 bases. Germline V gene lookup returns CDR1 SQVTM and CDR2 ANQGSEA. CDR3 length: 13 residues. The CDR3 reads CSVELTSADTQYF. The CDR3 DNA is TGCAGCGTTGAGCTGACTAGCGCGGATACGCAGTATTTT.